Listed below are T cell receptor beta chains from one sample, sequenced in a study of beta chain features in type 1 diabetes. Measured with immunoSEQ multiplex PCR; TCRdb has only the in-frame clones, and not every one. In the table there are about 240,000 clones, about 14% of which are singletons. Sample: naive CD4+ T cells from blood. The receptors come from a man younger than 40 with type 1 diabetes. CDR3s include the opening cysteine and the closing phenylalanine or tryptophan. Each record gives: CDR3 length, V gene, D gene, clone size, J gene, CDR3 DNA, CDR3 protein. The D gene is left open where the match is weak. The size entry is marked missing in some rows and otherwise reads once, few, many or a size class.

cdr3_length: 14
v_call: TRBV7-8
d_call: .
clone_size: .
j_call: TRBJ1-5
cdr3_nt: TGTGCCAGCACGAATAGAAATAGCAATCAGCCCCAGCATTTT
cdr3_aa: CASTNRNSNQPQHF

cdr3_length: 17
v_call: TRBV4-1
d_call: TRBD2
clone_size: .
j_call: TRBJ2-7
cdr3_nt: TGCGCCAGCAGCCAAGGACCGACCGGGGGGAAGAGCTACGAGCAGTACTTC
cdr3_aa: CASSQGPTGGKSYEQYF

cdr3_length: 13
v_call: TRBV2
d_call: .
clone_size: few
j_call: TRBJ1-5
cdr3_nt: TGTGCCAGCATGGGTCCCGGGAATCAGCCCCAGCATTTT
cdr3_aa: CASMGPGNQPQHF

cdr3_length: 15
v_call: TRBV15
d_call: .
clone_size: .
j_call: TRBJ1-5
cdr3_nt: TGTGCCGCCGCCGCGGGGGGCATGAGCAATCAGCCCCAGCATTTT
cdr3_aa: CAAAAGGMSNQPQHF

cdr3_length: 15
v_call: TRBV7-9
d_call: TRBD1
clone_size: .
j_call: TRBJ1-1
cdr3_nt: TGTGCCAGCAAACCGGGACAGGGGACACACACTGAAGCTTTCTTT
cdr3_aa: CASKPGQGTHTEAFF

cdr3_length: 13
v_call: TRBV5-1
d_call: .
clone_size: .
j_call: TRBJ1-6
cdr3_nt: TGCGCCAGCAGCATGACGGAGAATTCACCCCTCCACTTT
cdr3_aa: CASSMTENSPLHF

cdr3_length: 18
v_call: TRBV5-6
d_call: TRBD2
clone_size: few
j_call: TRBJ2-3
cdr3_nt: TGTGCCAGCAGCCAGGGACTAGCGGGGGGAGGGCCCACAGATACGCAGTATTTT
cdr3_aa: CASSQGLAGGGPTDTQYF

cdr3_length: 14
v_call: TRBV5-4
d_call: .
clone_size: few
j_call: TRBJ2-3
cdr3_nt: TGTGCCAGCAGCTGGGTTGCCAGGACAGATACGCAGTATTTT
cdr3_aa: CASSWVARTDTQYF

cdr3_length: 15
v_call: TRBV2
d_call: TRBD1
clone_size: .
j_call: TRBJ2-7
cdr3_nt: TGTGCCAGCAGCCGACAGGGGGGTCATCCTTACGAGCAGTACTTC
cdr3_aa: CASSRQGGHPYEQYF

cdr3_length: 14
v_call: TRBV9
d_call: .
clone_size: few
j_call: TRBJ2-7
cdr3_nt: TGTGCCAGCAGCGTAGACGACAGAGCCTACGAGCAGTACTTC
cdr3_aa: CASSVDDRAYEQYF

cdr3_length: 10
v_call: TRBV29-1
d_call: .
clone_size: few
j_call: TRBJ1-1
cdr3_nt: TGCAGCGTGCGAGACAGGGAAGCTTTCTTT
cdr3_aa: CSVRDREAFF

cdr3_length: 16
v_call: TRBV2
d_call: .
clone_size: few
j_call: TRBJ2-6
cdr3_nt: TGTGCCAGCACGGACAGGCCGGGAGCTGGGGCCAACGTCCTGACTTTC
cdr3_aa: CASTDRPGAGANVLTF

cdr3_length: 15
v_call: TRBV18
d_call: TRBD2
clone_size: few
j_call: TRBJ2-5
cdr3_nt: TGTGCCAGCTCCCCGGGAGCGGGAGTACGGGAGACCCAGTACTTC
cdr3_aa: CASSPGAGVRETQYF

cdr3_length: 15
v_call: TRBV18
d_call: .
clone_size: few
j_call: TRBJ2-3
cdr3_nt: TGTGCCAGCTCACTCTTGGAGGTCCTCGGGGATACGCAGTATTTT
cdr3_aa: CASSLLEVLGDTQYF

cdr3_length: 16
v_call: TRBV5-1
d_call: .
clone_size: few
j_call: TRBJ2-3
cdr3_nt: TGCGCCAGCAGCTTGGGGGAGCGACTAAGCACAGATACGCAGTATTTT
cdr3_aa: CASSLGERLSTDTQYF

cdr3_length: 13
v_call: TRBV10-3
d_call: .
clone_size: .
j_call: TRBJ1-1
cdr3_nt: TGTGCCATCAGGAGCGGAGAGAACACTGAAGCTTTCTTT
cdr3_aa: CAIRSGENTEAFF

cdr3_length: 15
v_call: TRBV7-9
d_call: TRBD1
clone_size: .
j_call: TRBJ1-6
cdr3_nt: TGTGCCAGCAGCCGTGCGACAGGGGGGAATTCACCCCTCCACTTT
cdr3_aa: CASSRATGGNSPLHF

cdr3_length: 14
v_call: TRBV5-1
d_call: .
clone_size: few
j_call: TRBJ2-5
cdr3_nt: TGCGCCAGCAGCCTCCGGGACACCCAAGAGACCCAGTACTTC
cdr3_aa: CASSLRDTQETQYF

cdr3_length: 16
v_call: TRBV11-2
d_call: .
clone_size: few
j_call: TRBJ1-5
cdr3_nt: TGTGCCAGCAGCCCCATGACAGGTTATAGCAATCAGCCCCAGCATTTT
cdr3_aa: CASSPMTGYSNQPQHF

cdr3_length: 14
v_call: TRBV6-1
d_call: .
clone_size: .
j_call: TRBJ2-3
cdr3_nt: TGTGCCAGCACGCAACGGGGGGCTACAGATACGCAGTATTTT
cdr3_aa: CASTQRGATDTQYF

cdr3_length: 15
v_call: TRBV27
d_call: .
clone_size: .
j_call: TRBJ2-7
cdr3_nt: TGTGCCAGCAGTTCGCGGAGGAGAGGAAACTACGAGCAGTACTTC
cdr3_aa: CASSSRRRGNYEQYF

cdr3_length: 13
v_call: TRBV11-2
d_call: TRBD1
clone_size: few
j_call: TRBJ2-7
cdr3_nt: TGTGCCAGCAGCCGGGACAGGGGAGGGGAGCAGTACTTC
cdr3_aa: CASSRDRGGEQYF

cdr3_length: 14
v_call: TRBV6-6
d_call: .
clone_size: few
j_call: TRBJ2-5
cdr3_nt: TGTGCCAGCAGTTACACCCCGGGGGAAGAGACCCAGTACTTC
cdr3_aa: CASSYTPGEETQYF

cdr3_length: 17
v_call: TRBV15
d_call: TRBD2
clone_size: few
j_call: TRBJ2-1
cdr3_nt: TGTGCCACCAGCAGAGAGCTTGCCGGTAGCGGGTACAATGAGCAGTTCTTC
cdr3_aa: CATSRELAGSGYNEQFF

cdr3_length: 15
v_call: TRBV5-6
d_call: TRBD1
clone_size: .
j_call: TRBJ2-1
cdr3_nt: TGTGCCAGCAGCCGCCGGGACAGGGGGCCAAATGAGCAGTTCTTC
cdr3_aa: CASSRRDRGPNEQFF

cdr3_length: 15
v_call: TRBV7-2
d_call: .
clone_size: .
j_call: TRBJ1-4
cdr3_nt: TGTGCCAGCAGCTCCGGTCAGGTGCCTAATGAAAAACTGTTTTTT
cdr3_aa: CASSSGQVPNEKLFF

cdr3_length: 12
v_call: TRBV9
d_call: TRBD2
clone_size: few
j_call: TRBJ2-3
cdr3_nt: TGTGCCAGCAGGCGGGAGGGCAATACGCAGTATTTT
cdr3_aa: CASRREGNTQYF

cdr3_length: 13
v_call: TRBV19
d_call: .
clone_size: .
j_call: TRBJ2-3
cdr3_nt: TGTGCCAGTAGTGTCCCGTATACAGATACGCAGTATTTT
cdr3_aa: CASSVPYTDTQYF

cdr3_length: 14
v_call: TRBV2
d_call: TRBD2
clone_size: few
j_call: TRBJ2-1
cdr3_nt: TGTGCCAGCAGTGTCGGGGGACTAATCGCTCTGGAGCTCTTC
cdr3_aa: CASSVGGLIALELF

cdr3_length: 14
v_call: TRBV10-3
d_call: .
clone_size: .
j_call: TRBJ1-2
cdr3_nt: TGTGCCATCAGTGACAGGGGATCTAACTATGGCTACACCTTC
cdr3_aa: CAISDRGSNYGYTF

cdr3_length: 19
v_call: TRBV5-6
d_call: TRBD2
clone_size: .
j_call: TRBJ2-1
cdr3_nt: TGTGCCAGCAGCTACCGGGCCACTAGCGCTAAACTTTCCTACAATGAGCAGTTCTTC
cdr3_aa: CASSYRATSAKLSYNEQFF

cdr3_length: 14
v_call: TRBV5-1
d_call: .
clone_size: .
j_call: TRBJ2-6
cdr3_nt: TGCGCCAGCAGGCCAGGGTCCGGGGCCAACGTCCTGACTTTC
cdr3_aa: CASRPGSGANVLTF

cdr3_length: 15
v_call: TRBV7-9
d_call: TRBD1
clone_size: .
j_call: TRBJ1-1
cdr3_nt: TGTGCCAGCAGCCCACGGACAGGGACGCTTAATGAAGCTTTCTTT
cdr3_aa: CASSPRTGTLNEAFF

cdr3_length: 15
v_call: TRBV30
d_call: .
clone_size: .
j_call: TRBJ1-1
cdr3_nt: TGTGCCTGGAGTGTATTGGGGGGAGTGAACACTGAAGCTTTCTTT
cdr3_aa: CAWSVLGGVNTEAFF

cdr3_length: 12
v_call: TRBV28
d_call: .
clone_size: few
j_call: TRBJ1-2
cdr3_nt: TGTGCCAGCAGCCCGGACACCCTGAGCTACACCTTC
cdr3_aa: CASSPDTLSYTF

cdr3_length: 14
v_call: TRBV12-5
d_call: .
clone_size: .
j_call: TRBJ1-1
cdr3_nt: TGTGCTAGTGCAGTGTACAGGGCGAACACTGAAGCTTTCTTT
cdr3_aa: CASAVYRANTEAFF

cdr3_length: 14
v_call: TRBV19
d_call: TRBD1
clone_size: .
j_call: TRBJ1-4
cdr3_nt: TGTGCCAGTAGTATCCGTAGGGGGCTAGGAAAACTGTTTTTT
cdr3_aa: CASSIRRGLGKLFF

cdr3_length: 14
v_call: TRBV4-1
d_call: .
clone_size: few
j_call: TRBJ1-6
cdr3_nt: TGCGCCAGCAGCCAAACAGGGCAGAGATCACCCCTCCACTTT
cdr3_aa: CASSQTGQRSPLHF

cdr3_length: 11
v_call: TRBV29-1
d_call: .
clone_size: .
j_call: TRBJ1-3
cdr3_nt: TGCAGCGCCATGAGGGGAAACACCATATATTTT
cdr3_aa: CSAMRGNTIYF

cdr3_length: 16
v_call: TRBV6-5
d_call: .
clone_size: .
j_call: TRBJ1-3
cdr3_nt: TGTGCCAGCAGTTACGGGGCAGGGAACCCTGGAAACACCATATATTTT
cdr3_aa: CASSYGAGNPGNTIYF

cdr3_length: 16
v_call: TRBV30
d_call: TRBD2
clone_size: .
j_call: TRBJ2-1
cdr3_nt: TGTGCCTGGAGTGTAGGGACTAGCGGACACTACAATGAGCAGTTCTTC
cdr3_aa: CAWSVGTSGHYNEQFF

cdr3_length: 14
v_call: TRBV4-2
d_call: .
clone_size: few
j_call: TRBJ2-5
cdr3_nt: TGTGCCAGCAGCCAAGTGGACAGTCAAGAGACCCAGTACTTC
cdr3_aa: CASSQVDSQETQYF

cdr3_length: 14
v_call: TRBV2
d_call: TRBD1
clone_size: .
j_call: TRBJ2-7
cdr3_nt: TGTGCCAGCAGTGGACAGGGGGTGATATACGAGCAGTACTTC
cdr3_aa: CASSGQGVIYEQYF

cdr3_length: 17
v_call: TRBV9
d_call: .
clone_size: .
j_call: TRBJ1-2
cdr3_nt: TGTGCCAGCAGCGCCCCAGAGCAGGGGACCCCTAACTATGGCTACACCTTC
cdr3_aa: CASSAPEQGTPNYGYTF

cdr3_length: 16
v_call: TRBV30
d_call: .
clone_size: few
j_call: TRBJ1-5
cdr3_nt: TGTGCCTGGAGTGTGGGACACCCGTATAGCAATCAGCCCCAGCATTTT
cdr3_aa: CAWSVGHPYSNQPQHF

cdr3_length: 14
v_call: TRBV5-1
d_call: .
clone_size: few
j_call: TRBJ1-2
cdr3_nt: TGCGCCAGCAGCTTGGCTCTGGGGGCCTATGGCTACACCTTC
cdr3_aa: CASSLALGAYGYTF

cdr3_length: 15
v_call: TRBV4-1
d_call: TRBD2
clone_size: few
j_call: TRBJ2-7
cdr3_nt: TGCGCCAGCAGCCGCCAGGCGGGGGATGCCTACGAGCAGTACTTC
cdr3_aa: CASSRQAGDAYEQYF

cdr3_length: 15
v_call: TRBV5-1
d_call: TRBD2
clone_size: .
j_call: TRBJ2-3
cdr3_nt: TGCGCCAGCAGCTTAACTAGCGTCCCCACAGATACGCAGTATTTT
cdr3_aa: CASSLTSVPTDTQYF

cdr3_length: 13
v_call: TRBV6-4
d_call: TRBD1
clone_size: .
j_call: TRBJ2-7
cdr3_nt: TGTGCCAGCAGTGGGGACAGCTACTACGAGCAGTACTTC
cdr3_aa: CASSGDSYYEQYF

cdr3_length: 14
v_call: TRBV7-2
d_call: .
clone_size: few
j_call: TRBJ2-3
cdr3_nt: TGTGCCAGCACCCAGGGCCGACCCACAGATACGCAGTATTTT
cdr3_aa: CASTQGRPTDTQYF

cdr3_length: 14
v_call: TRBV27
d_call: .
clone_size: .
j_call: TRBJ2-1
cdr3_nt: TGTGCCAGCGCCCGAAGGGAGACTGGGGATGAGCAGTTCTTC
cdr3_aa: CASARRETGDEQFF

cdr3_length: 13
v_call: TRBV9
d_call: TRBD1
clone_size: .
j_call: TRBJ2-5
cdr3_nt: TGTGCCAGCAGCGCAGGGGGAAAAGAGACCCAGTACTTC
cdr3_aa: CASSAGGKETQYF

cdr3_length: 13
v_call: TRBV29-1
d_call: .
clone_size: few
j_call: TRBJ1-1
cdr3_nt: .
cdr3_aa: CSVAPGTVPEIKF

cdr3_length: 13
v_call: TRBV2
d_call: .
clone_size: few
j_call: TRBJ1-2
cdr3_nt: TGTGCCAGCAGCCGCGGGATTTCATATGGCTACACCTTC
cdr3_aa: CASSRGISYGYTF

cdr3_length: 17
v_call: TRBV9
d_call: .
clone_size: few
j_call: TRBJ2-1
cdr3_nt: TGTGCCAGCAGCGGGAGGCAGAACGGGAGTCCGGGGAATGAGCAGTTCTTC
cdr3_aa: CASSGRQNGSPGNEQFF